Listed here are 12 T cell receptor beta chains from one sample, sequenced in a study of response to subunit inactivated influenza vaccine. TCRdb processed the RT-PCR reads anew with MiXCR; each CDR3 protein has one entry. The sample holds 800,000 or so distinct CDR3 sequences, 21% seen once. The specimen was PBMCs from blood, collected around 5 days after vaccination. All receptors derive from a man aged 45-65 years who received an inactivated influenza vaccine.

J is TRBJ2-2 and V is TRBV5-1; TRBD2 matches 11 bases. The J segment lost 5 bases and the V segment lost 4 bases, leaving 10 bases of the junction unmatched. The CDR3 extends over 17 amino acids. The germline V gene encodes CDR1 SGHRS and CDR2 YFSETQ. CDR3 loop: CASSLPKTSGTTGELFF. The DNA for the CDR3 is TGCGCCAGCAGCCTACCGAAGACTAGCGGGACAACCGGGGAGCTGTTTTTT.

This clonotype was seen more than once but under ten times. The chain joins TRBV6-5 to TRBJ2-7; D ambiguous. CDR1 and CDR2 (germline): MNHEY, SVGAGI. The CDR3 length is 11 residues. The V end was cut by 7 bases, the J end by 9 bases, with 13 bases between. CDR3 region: CASMAGSGQYF. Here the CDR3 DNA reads TGTGCCAGCATGGCCGGGTCCGGGCAGTACTTC.

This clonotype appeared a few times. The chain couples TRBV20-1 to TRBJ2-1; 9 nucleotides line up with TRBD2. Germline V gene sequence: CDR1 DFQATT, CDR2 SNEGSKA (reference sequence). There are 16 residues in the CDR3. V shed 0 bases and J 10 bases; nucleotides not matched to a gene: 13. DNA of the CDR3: TGCAGTGCTAGAGATCGGCAAATAGCGGGGGCCCACGAGCAGTTCTTC. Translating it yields CSARDRQIAGAHEQFF.

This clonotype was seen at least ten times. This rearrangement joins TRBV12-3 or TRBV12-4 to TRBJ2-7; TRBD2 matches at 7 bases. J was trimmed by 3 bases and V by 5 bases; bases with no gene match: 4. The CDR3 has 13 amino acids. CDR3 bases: TGTGCCAGCAGTCTTCCGGGGGGCTACGAGCAGTACTTC. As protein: CASSLPGGYEQYF.

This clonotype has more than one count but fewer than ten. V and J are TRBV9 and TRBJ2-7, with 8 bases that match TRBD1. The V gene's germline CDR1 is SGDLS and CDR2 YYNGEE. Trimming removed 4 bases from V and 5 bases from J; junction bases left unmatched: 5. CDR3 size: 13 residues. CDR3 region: CASSPGGFNEQYF. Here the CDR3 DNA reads TGTGCCAGCAGCCCAGGGGGCTTCAACGAGCAGTACTTC. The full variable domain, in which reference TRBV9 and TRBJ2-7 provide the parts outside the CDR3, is DSGVTQTPKHLITATGQRVTLRCSPRSGDLSVYWYQQSLDQGLQFLIQYYNGEERAKGNILERFSAQQFPDLHSELNLSSLELGDSALYFCASSPGGFNEQYFGPGTRLTVT.

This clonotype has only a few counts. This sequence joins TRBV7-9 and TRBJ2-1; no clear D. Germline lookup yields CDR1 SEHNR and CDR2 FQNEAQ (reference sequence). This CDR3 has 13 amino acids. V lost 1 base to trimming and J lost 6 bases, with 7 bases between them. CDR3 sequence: CASSLGVSNEQFF. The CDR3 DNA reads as TGTGCCAGCAGCTTAGGGGTATCCAATGAGCAGTTCTTC.

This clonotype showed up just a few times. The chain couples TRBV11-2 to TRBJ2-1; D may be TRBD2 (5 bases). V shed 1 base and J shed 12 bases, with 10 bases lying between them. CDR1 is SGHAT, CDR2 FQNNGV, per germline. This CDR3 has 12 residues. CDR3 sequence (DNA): TGTGCCAGCAGCTTAGCGGCGAGCGGGCAGTTCTTC. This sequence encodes CASSLAASGQFF. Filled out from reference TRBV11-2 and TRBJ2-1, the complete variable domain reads EAGVAQSPRYKIIEKRQSVAFWCNPISGHATLYWYQQILGQGPKLLIQFQNNGVVDDSQLPKDRFSAERLKGVDSTLKIQPAKLEDSAVYLCASSLAASGQFFGPGTRLTVL.

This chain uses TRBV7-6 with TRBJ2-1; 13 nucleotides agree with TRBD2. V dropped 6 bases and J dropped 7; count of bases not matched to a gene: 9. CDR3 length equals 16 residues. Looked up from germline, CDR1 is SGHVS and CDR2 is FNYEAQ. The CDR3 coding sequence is TGTGCCAGCAGTTTGTCCGGACTAGCGGGAGTTAATGAGCAGTTCTTC. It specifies CASSLSGLAGVNEQFF.

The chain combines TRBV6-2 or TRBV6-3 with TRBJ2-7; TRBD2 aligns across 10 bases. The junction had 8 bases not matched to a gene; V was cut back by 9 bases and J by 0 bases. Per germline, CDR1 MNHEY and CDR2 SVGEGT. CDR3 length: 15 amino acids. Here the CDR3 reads CASSPGLAYSYEQYF. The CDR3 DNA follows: TGTGCCAGTTCACCGGGACTAGCGTACTCCTACGAGCAGTACTTC.

The CDR3, as DNA: TGCAGTGCTACGTGGGAGGGCCCAGAGACCCAGTACTTC. Protein product: CSATWEGPETQYF. The chain links TRBV20-1 to TRBJ2-5, with 7 bases identical to TRBD2. V was pared by 4 bases and J by 4 bases, with 6 bases of the junction left unmatched. Germline V CDR1 and CDR2: DFQATT, SNEGSKA (reference sequence). This CDR3 has 13 residues.

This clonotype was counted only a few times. CDR3 DNA sequence: TGCGCCAGCAGTCAATCCCGACTAGCGGAACACACAGATACGCAGTATTTT. Translated: CASSQSRLAEHTDTQYF. The gene calls are TRBV23-1 and TRBJ2-3; 9 bases match TRBD2. TRBV23-1 is known as an ORF, though its function is uncertain. Unmatched junction bases numbered 6, after V lost 0 bases and J lost 2 bases. The CDR3 is 17 residues long.

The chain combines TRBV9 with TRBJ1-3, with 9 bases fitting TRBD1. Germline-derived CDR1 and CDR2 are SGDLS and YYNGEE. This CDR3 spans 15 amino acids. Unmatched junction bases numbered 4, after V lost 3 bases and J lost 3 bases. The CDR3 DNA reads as TGTGCCAGCAGCGAACAGGGGGCGTTTGGAAACACCATATATTTT. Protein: CASSEQGAFGNTIYF.